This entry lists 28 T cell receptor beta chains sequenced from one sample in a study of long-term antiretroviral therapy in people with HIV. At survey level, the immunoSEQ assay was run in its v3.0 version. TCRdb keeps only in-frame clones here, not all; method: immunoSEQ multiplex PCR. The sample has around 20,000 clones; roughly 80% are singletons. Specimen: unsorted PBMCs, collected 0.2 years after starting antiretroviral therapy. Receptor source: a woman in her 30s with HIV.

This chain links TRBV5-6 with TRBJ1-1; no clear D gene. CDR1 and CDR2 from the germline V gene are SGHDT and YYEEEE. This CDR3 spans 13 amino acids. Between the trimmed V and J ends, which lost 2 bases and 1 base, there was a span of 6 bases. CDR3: CASSLRENTEAFF. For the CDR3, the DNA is TGTGCCAGCAGCTTACGGGAGAACACTGAAGCTTTCTTT.

The CDR3: CASSRTGALNYGYTF. The CDR3 coding sequence is TGTGCCAGCTCACGTACAGGGGCCCTTAACTATGGCTACACCTTC. The chain has TRBV18 and TRBJ1-2; 7 nucleotides line up with TRBD1. Per the germline V gene, CDR1 is KGHSH and CDR2 is LQKENI. This CDR3 is 15 amino acids long. The V and J ends lost 4 bases and 1 base, in that order; junction bases with no gene match: 6.

This CDR3 reads CAISTGNTEAFF. CDR3 sequence (DNA): TGTGCCATCAGTACAGGGAACACTGAAGCTTTCTTT. The chain couples TRBV10-3 to TRBJ1-1; the D gene is possibly TRBD1 (5 bases). The CDR3 sequence is 12 residues long. Trimming shortened V by 5 bases and J by 1 base, and 5 bases separated the two germline ends. The germline V gene encodes CDR1 ENHRY and CDR2 SYGVKD.

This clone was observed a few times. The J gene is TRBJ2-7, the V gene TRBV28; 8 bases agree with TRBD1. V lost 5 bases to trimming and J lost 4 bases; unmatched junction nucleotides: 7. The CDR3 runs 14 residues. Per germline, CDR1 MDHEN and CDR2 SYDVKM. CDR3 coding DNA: TGTGCCAGCAGTCACTTGGACAGGGAATACGAGCAGTACTTC. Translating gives CASSHLDREYEQYF. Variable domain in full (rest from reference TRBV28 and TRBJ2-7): DVKVTQSSRYLVKRTGEKVFLECVQDMDHENMFWYRQDPGLGLRLIYFSYDVKMKEKGDIPEGYSVSREKKERFSLILESASTNQTSMYLCASSHLDREYEQYFGPGTRLTVT.

This chain's CDR3 is CASSLYGLGQGAADTQYF. In DNA form, the CDR3 reads TGTGCCAGCAGCTTATACGGTCTAGGACAGGGAGCGGCAGATACGCAGTATTTT. The chain couples TRBV7-3 to TRBJ2-3; 8 bases align to TRBD1. The V and J ends lost 2 bases and 4 bases, in that order; junction bases with no gene match: 14. Germline CDR1 and CDR2: SGHTA and FQGTGA. This CDR3 contains 18 residues.

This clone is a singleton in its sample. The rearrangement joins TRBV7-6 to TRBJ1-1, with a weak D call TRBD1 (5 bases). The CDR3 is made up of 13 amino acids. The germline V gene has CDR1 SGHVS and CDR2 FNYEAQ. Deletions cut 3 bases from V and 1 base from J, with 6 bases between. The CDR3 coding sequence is TGTGCCAGCAGCTTCAGGGAGAACACTGAAGCTTTCTTT. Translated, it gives CASSFRENTEAFF.

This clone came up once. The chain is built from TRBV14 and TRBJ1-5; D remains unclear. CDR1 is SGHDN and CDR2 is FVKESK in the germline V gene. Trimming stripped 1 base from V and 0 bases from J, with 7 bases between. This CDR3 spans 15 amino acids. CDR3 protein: CASSQGQYSNQPQHF. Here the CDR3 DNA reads TGTGCCAGCAGCCAAGGGCAGTATAGCAATCAGCCCCAGCATTTT.

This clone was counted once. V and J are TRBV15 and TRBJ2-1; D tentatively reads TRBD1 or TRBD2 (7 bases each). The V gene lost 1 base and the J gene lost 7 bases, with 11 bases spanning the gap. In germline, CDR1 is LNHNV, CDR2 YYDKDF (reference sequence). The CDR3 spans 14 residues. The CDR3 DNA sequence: TGTGCCACCAGCAGAGTGCAGGGGGGGAATGAGCAGTTCTTC. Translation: CATSRVQGGNEQFF.

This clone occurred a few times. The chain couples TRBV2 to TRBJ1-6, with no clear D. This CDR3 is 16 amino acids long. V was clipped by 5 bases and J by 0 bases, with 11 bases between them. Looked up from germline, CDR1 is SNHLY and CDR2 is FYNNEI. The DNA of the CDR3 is TGTGCCAGCAGTTTAGATCGGAACTCCTATAATTCACCCCTCCACTTT. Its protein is CASSLDRNSYNSPLHF.

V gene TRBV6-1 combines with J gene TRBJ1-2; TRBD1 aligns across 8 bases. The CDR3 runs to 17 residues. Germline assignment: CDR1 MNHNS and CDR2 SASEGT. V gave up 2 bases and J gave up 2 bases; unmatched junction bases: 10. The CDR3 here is CASSERIRQGMNYGYTF. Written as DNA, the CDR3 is TGTGCCAGCAGTGAACGGATCCGACAGGGGATGAACTATGGCTACACCTTC.

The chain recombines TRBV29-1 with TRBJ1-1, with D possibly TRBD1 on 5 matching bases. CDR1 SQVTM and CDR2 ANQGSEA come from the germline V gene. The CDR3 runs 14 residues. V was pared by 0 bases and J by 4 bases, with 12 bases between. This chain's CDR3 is CSVEEGATSTEAFF. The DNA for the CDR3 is TGCAGCGTTGAAGAAGGGGCGACTAGCACTGAAGCTTTCTTT.

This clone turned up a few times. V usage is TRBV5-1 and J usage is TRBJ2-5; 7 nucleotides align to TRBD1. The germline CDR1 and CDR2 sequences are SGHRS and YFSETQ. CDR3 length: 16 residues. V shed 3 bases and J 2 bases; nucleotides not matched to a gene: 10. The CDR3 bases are TGCGCCAGCAGCTCAGCCTCGGACAGGCCGCAAGAGACCCAGTACTTC. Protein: CASSSASDRPQETQYF.

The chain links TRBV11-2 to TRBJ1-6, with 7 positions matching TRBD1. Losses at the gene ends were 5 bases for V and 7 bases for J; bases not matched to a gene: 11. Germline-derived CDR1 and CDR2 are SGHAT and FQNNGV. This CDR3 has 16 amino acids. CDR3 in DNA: TGTGCCAGCAGCATCGAGACAGGGAACGGCAATTCACCCCTCCACTTT. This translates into CASSIETGNGNSPLHF.

This chain's CDR3 is CASSFGLITGELFF. CDR3 coding DNA: TGCGCCAGCAGCTTCGGACTGATCACCGGGGAGCTGTTTTTT. The chain couples TRBV5-1 to TRBJ2-2, with D maybe TRBD2 (5 bases). Germline V gives CDR1 SGHRS, CDR2 YFSETQ. V was pared by 2 bases and J by 4 bases, with 9 bases between. The CDR3 runs 14 residues.

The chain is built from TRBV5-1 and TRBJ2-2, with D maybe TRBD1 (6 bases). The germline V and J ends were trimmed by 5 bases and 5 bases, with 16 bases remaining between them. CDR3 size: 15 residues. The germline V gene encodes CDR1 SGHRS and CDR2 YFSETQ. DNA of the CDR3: TGCGCCAGCAGTCTACAGGGTTTCGAAACCGGGGAGCTGTTTTTT. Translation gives CASSLQGFETGELFF.

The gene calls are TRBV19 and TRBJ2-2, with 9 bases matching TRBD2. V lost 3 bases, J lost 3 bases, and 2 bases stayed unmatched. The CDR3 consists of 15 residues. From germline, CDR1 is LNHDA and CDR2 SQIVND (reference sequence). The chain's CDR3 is CASSISGGHTGELFF. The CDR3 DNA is TGTGCCAGTAGTATTAGCGGGGGTCACACCGGGGAGCTGTTTTTT.

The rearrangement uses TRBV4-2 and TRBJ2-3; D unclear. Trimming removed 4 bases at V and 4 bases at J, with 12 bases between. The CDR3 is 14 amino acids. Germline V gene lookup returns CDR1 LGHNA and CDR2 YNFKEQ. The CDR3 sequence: CASSPYTGADTQYF. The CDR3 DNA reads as TGTGCCAGCAGCCCTTATACGGGCGCAGATACGCAGTATTTT.

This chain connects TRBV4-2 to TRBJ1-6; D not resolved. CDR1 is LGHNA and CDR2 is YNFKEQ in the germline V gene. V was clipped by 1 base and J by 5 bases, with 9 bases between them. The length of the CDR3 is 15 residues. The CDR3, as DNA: TGTGCCAGCAGCCAAGTTGTCAGCAATAATTCACCCCTCCACTTT. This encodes CASSQVVSNNSPLHF.

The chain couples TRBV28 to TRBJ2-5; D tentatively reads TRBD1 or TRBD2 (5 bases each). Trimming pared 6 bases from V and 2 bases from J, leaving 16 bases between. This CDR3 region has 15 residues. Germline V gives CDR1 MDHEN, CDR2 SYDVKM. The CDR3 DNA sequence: TGTGCCAGCAGCTCAGCCAGGGACGGACAAGAGACCCAGTACTTC. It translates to CASSSARDGQETQYF. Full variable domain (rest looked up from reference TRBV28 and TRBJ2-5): DVKVTQSSRYLVKRTGEKVFLECVQDMDHENMFWYRQDPGLGLRLIYFSYDVKMKEKGDIPEGYSVSREKKERFSLILESASTNQTSMYLCASSSARDGQETQYFGPGTRLLVL.

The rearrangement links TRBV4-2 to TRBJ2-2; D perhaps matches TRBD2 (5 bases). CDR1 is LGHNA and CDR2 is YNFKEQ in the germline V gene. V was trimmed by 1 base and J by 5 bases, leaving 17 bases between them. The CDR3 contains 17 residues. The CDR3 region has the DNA TGTGCCAGCAGCCAAGTAGGTAGCGCCCCCTGGACCGGGGAGCTGTTTTTT. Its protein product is CASSQVGSAPWTGELFF.

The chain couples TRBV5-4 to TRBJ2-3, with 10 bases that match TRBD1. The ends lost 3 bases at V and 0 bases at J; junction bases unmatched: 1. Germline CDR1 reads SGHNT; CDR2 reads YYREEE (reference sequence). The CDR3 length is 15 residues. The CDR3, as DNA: TGTGCCAGCAGCTGGGGACAGGGGAGCACAGATACGCAGTATTTT. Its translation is CASSWGQGSTDTQYF.

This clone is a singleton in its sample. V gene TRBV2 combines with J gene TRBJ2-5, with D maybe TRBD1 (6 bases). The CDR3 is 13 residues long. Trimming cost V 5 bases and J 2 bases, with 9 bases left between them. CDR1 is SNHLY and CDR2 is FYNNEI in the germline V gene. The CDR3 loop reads CASSYGTQETQYF. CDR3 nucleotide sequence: TGTGCCAGCAGTTACGGGACACAAGAGACCCAGTACTTC.

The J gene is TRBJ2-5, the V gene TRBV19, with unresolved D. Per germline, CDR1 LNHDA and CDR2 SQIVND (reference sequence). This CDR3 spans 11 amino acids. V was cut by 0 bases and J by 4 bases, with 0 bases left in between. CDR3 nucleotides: TGTGCCAGTAGTATAGAAGAGACCCAGTACTTC. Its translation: CASSIEETQYF.

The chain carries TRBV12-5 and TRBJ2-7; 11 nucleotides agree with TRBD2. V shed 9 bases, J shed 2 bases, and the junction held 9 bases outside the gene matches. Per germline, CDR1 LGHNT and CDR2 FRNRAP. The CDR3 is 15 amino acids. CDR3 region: CASGTSGELPYEQYF. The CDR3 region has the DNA TGTGCTAGCGGGACTAGCGGAGAATTACCCTACGAGCAGTACTTC.

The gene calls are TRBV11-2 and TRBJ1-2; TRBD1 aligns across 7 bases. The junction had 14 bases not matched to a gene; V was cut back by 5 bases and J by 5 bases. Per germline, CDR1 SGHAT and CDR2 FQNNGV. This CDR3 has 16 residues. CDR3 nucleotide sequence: TGTGCCAGCAGCCCCTATGGGGCCAGGGGGAATTATGGCTACACCTTC. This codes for CASSPYGARGNYGYTF.

The CDR3 nucleotides are TGTGCCAGTTCAACCCCGCTCGCCAGCACAGATACGCAGTATTTT. It yields the protein CASSTPLASTDTQYF. The chain has TRBV6-5 and TRBJ2-3; no firm D call. Germline CDR1 is MNHEY and CDR2 is SVGAGI. V lost 9 bases and J 0 bases, leaving 16 bases between the germline ends. The CDR3 contains 15 residues.

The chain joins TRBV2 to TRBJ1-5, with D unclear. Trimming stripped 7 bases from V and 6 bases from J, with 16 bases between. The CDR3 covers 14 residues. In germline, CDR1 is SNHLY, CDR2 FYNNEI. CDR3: CASMSGQAGQPQHF. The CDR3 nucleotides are TGTGCCAGCATGTCCGGGCAAGCAGGTCAGCCCCAGCATTTT.

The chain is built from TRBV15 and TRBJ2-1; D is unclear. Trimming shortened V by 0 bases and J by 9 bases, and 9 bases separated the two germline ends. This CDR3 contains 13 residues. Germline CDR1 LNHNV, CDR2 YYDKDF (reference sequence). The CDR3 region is CATSRDRSREQFF. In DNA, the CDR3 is TGTGCCACCAGCAGAGATCGTAGTCGTGAGCAGTTCTTC.